This is a list of T cell receptor beta chains from one sample in a study of CD8 T cells in Susac syndrome. TCRdb redid the calling of the immunoSEQ multiplex PCR reads with MiXCR, one entry per CDR3 protein. The table shows hundreds of thousands of distinct CDR3 sequences, with over 75% occurring only once. Sequencing was carried out using CD8+ T cells from PBMCs. All receptors come from a human donor with multiple sclerosis. Each CDR3 is given with its conserved first and last residue. D genes are given only for firm matches. Clone size is stated in some rows and not others, as once, few, many or a class when expanded.

V gene: TRBV5-6
J gene: TRBJ1-2
CDR3 length: 10
D gene: -
clone size: once
CDR3 DNA: TGTGCCAGCAGCGGAGGGGGCTACACCTTC
CDR3 protein: CASSGGGYTF

V gene: TRBV10-1
J gene: TRBJ2-7
CDR3 length: 15
D gene: -
clone size: -
CDR3 DNA: TGCGCCAGCAGCGCTACAGGGGGGGACGACTACGAGCAGTACTTC
CDR3 protein: CASSATGGDDYEQYF

V gene: TRBV4-3
J gene: TRBJ2-1
CDR3 length: 20
D gene: TRBD2
clone size: -
CDR3 DNA: TGCGCCAGCAGCCAAGATCGACCAACTAGCGGGAGTCCCTCTTCCAATGAGCAGTTCTTC
CDR3 protein: CASSQDRPTSGSPSSNEQFF

V gene: TRBV7-9
J gene: TRBJ2-5
CDR3 length: 18
D gene: -
clone size: -
CDR3 DNA: TGTGCCAGCAGCTTAGCGTATAACGGGAAGGCGAGCCAAGAGACCCAGTACTTC
CDR3 protein: CASSLAYNGKASQETQYF

V gene: TRBV3-1
J gene: TRBJ1-2
CDR3 length: 16
D gene: -
clone size: -
CDR3 DNA: TGTGCCAGCAGCCAAGACCTGGGCCCGAGGAACTATGGCTACACCTTC
CDR3 protein: CASSQDLGPRNYGYTF

V gene: TRBV27
J gene: TRBJ2-1
CDR3 length: 19
D gene: TRBD2
clone size: -
CDR3 DNA: TGTGCCAGCGCCTTACCCGGGACTAGCGGGAGGTGGGCCTACAATGAGCAGTTCTTC
CDR3 protein: CASALPGTSGRWAYNEQFF

V gene: TRBV20-1
J gene: TRBJ2-1
CDR3 length: 16
D gene: -
clone size: -
CDR3 DNA: TGCAGTGCTAGAGATTGGGGGACCCAGGGGACCAATGAGCAGTTCTTC
CDR3 protein: CSARDWGTQGTNEQFF

V gene: TRBV29-1
J gene: TRBJ2-5
CDR3 length: 16
D gene: TRBD2
clone size: -
CDR3 DNA: TGCAGCGTTGAGGTCAGGGCTAGCGGGGTCCAAGAGACCCAGTACTTC
CDR3 protein: CSVEVRASGVQETQYF

V gene: TRBV2
J gene: TRBJ2-7
CDR3 length: 14
D gene: -
clone size: -
CDR3 DNA: TGTGCCAGCAGTGAAGGTCAACAAACCTACGAGCAGTACTTC
CDR3 protein: CASSEGQQTYEQYF

V gene: TRBV7-9
J gene: TRBJ1-1
CDR3 length: 15
D gene: TRBD1
clone size: -
CDR3 DNA: TGTGCCAGCAGCCCACGACAGGGGGCGAACACTGAAGCTTTCTTT
CDR3 protein: CASSPRQGANTEAFF

V gene: TRBV9
J gene: TRBJ2-5
CDR3 length: 13
D gene: -
clone size: -
CDR3 DNA: TGTGCCAGCAGCGTAGGGCAGGGGGAGACCCAGTACTTC
CDR3 protein: CASSVGQGETQYF

V gene: TRBV4-2
J gene: TRBJ2-2
CDR3 length: 14
D gene: -
clone size: -
CDR3 DNA: TGTGCCAGCAGCGTATTACCCGCGGGCGGGGAGCTGTTTTTT
CDR3 protein: CASSVLPAGGELFF

V gene: TRBV6-2/TRBV6-3
J gene: TRBJ2-3
CDR3 length: 14
D gene: TRBD1
clone size: -
CDR3 DNA: TGTGCCAGCAGCATGACAGGGTCCAAAGATACGCAGTATTTT
CDR3 protein: CASSMTGSKDTQYF

V gene: TRBV7-9
J gene: TRBJ2-7
CDR3 length: 15
D gene: TRBD1
clone size: -
CDR3 DNA: TGTGCCAGCAGCTCCCCAAAGACAGGGTTAGACGAGCAGTACTTC
CDR3 protein: CASSSPKTGLDEQYF

V gene: TRBV6-1
J gene: TRBJ2-2
CDR3 length: 15
D gene: -
clone size: -
CDR3 DNA: TGTGCCAGCAGTGTGGCAGAAACGAACACCGGGGAGCTGTTTTTT
CDR3 protein: CASSVAETNTGELFF

V gene: TRBV19
J gene: TRBJ2-1
CDR3 length: 18
D gene: TRBD2
clone size: -
CDR3 DNA: TGTGCCAGTACCATTAAGACTAGCGGGAGGGCGACCTACAATGAGCAGTTCTTC
CDR3 protein: CASTIKTSGRATYNEQFF

V gene: TRBV7-6
J gene: TRBJ2-1
CDR3 length: 16
D gene: TRBD2
clone size: -
CDR3 DNA: TGTGCCAGCAGCTTATCACTAGCGGGAGCTGACTATGAGCAGTTCTTC
CDR3 protein: CASSLSLAGADYEQFF

V gene: TRBV7-2
J gene: TRBJ2-3
CDR3 length: 16
D gene: TRBD2
clone size: few
CDR3 DNA: TGTGCCAGCAGCTTGACTAGCGGGTCTAGCACAGATACGCAGTATTTT
CDR3 protein: CASSLTSGSSTDTQYF

V gene: TRBV11-2
J gene: TRBJ2-7
CDR3 length: 16
D gene: TRBD2
clone size: -
CDR3 DNA: TGTGCCAGCAGCCTATTAGCAGGGCGGGGGTCCTACGAGCAGTACTTC
CDR3 protein: CASSLLAGRGSYEQYF

V gene: TRBV19
J gene: TRBJ2-1
CDR3 length: 16
D gene: TRBD2
clone size: -
CDR3 DNA: TGTGCCAGTAGTCATACTAGCGGGAGGGGATGGAATGAGCAGTTCTTC
CDR3 protein: CASSHTSGRGWNEQFF

V gene: TRBV10-3
J gene: TRBJ2-3
CDR3 length: 16
D gene: TRBD2
clone size: -
CDR3 DNA: TGTGCCATCAGTGAGGGACTAGCGGGAGGGGAAGATACGCAGTATTTT
CDR3 protein: CAISEGLAGGEDTQYF

V gene: TRBV25-1
J gene: TRBJ2-5
CDR3 length: 12
D gene: -
clone size: -
CDR3 DNA: TGTGCCAGCAGTGATGGGCAGACGACCCAGTACTTC
CDR3 protein: CASSDGQTTQYF